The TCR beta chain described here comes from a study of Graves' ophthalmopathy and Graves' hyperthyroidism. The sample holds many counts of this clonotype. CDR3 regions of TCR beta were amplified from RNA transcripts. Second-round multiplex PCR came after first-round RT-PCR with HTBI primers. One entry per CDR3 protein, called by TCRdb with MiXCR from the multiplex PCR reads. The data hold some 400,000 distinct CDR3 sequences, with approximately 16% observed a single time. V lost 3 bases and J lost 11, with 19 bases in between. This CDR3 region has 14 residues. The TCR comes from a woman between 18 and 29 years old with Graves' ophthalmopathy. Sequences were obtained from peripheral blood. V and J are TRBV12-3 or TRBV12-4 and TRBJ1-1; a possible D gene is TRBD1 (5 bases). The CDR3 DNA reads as TGTGCCAGCAGTTTGGGAGTGGGGGGTTCCGAGGCTTTCTTT. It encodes CASSLGVGGSEAFF.